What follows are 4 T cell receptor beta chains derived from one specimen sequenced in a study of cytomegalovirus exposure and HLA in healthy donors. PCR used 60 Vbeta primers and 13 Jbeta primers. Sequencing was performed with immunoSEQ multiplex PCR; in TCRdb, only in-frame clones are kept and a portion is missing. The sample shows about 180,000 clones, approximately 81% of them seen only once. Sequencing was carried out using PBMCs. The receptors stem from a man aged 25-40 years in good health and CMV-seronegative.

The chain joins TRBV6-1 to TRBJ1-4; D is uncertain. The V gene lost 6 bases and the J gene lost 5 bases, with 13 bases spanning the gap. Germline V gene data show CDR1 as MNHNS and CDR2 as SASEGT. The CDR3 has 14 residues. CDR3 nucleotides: TGTGCCAGCAGGCCGGACGGACTAAATGAAAAACTGTTTTTT. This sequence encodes CASRPDGLNEKLFF.

CDR3 in amino acids: CASRRQGLTYEQYF. The CDR3 coding sequence is TGTGCCAGCAGAAGGCAGGGGTTAACCTACGAGCAGTACTTC. V usage is TRBV6-5 and J usage is TRBJ2-7, with TRBD1 as a possible D gene (6 bases). Between the trimmed V and J ends, which lost 6 bases and 2 bases, there was a span of 14 bases. Germline V lookup: CDR1 MNHEY, CDR2 SVGAGI. The CDR3 loop spans 14 amino acids.

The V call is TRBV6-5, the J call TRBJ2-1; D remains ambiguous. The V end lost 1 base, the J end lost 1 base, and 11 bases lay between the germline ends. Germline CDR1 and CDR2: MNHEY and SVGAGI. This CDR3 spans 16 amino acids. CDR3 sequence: CASSYWSSKSYNEQFF. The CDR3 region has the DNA TGTGCCAGCAGTTACTGGTCTAGTAAGTCCTACAATGAGCAGTTCTTC.

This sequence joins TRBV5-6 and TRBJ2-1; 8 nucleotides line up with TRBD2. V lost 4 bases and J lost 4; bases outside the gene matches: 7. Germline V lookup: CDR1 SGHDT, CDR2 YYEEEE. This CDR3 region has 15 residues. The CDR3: CASSRRLAQYNEQFF. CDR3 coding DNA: TGTGCCAGCAGCCGACGACTAGCGCAGTACAATGAGCAGTTCTTC.